Following are 28 T cell receptor beta chains from one sample sequenced in a study of cytomegalovirus exposure and HLA in healthy donors. The PCR employed 60 Vbeta primers together with 13 Jbeta primers. TCRdb's table, derived via immunoSEQ multiplex PCR, lists solely in-frame clones and lacks some. The table has about 130,000 clones, about 71% seen once. Specimen: PBMCs. The receptors stem from a woman aged 50 to 60 in good health and CMV-seronegative.

V gene TRBV10-3 combines with J gene TRBJ1-4; tentative D call: TRBD1 (5 bases). Trimming pared 6 bases from V and 3 bases from J, leaving 14 bases between. The CDR3 is made up of 15 amino acids. Germline-derived CDR1 and CDR2 are ENHRY and SYGVKD. CDR3 DNA: TGTGCCATCAGCGGCTCGGGGGACTCTAATGAAAAACTGTTTTTT. Translating it yields CAISGSGDSNEKLFF.

The chain employs TRBV7-2 and TRBJ1-1, with 7 bases that match TRBD1. This CDR3 has 13 residues. The V segment lost 10 bases and the J segment 6 bases; nucleotides outside the gene matches: 11. Germline V gene sequence: CDR1 SGHTA, CDR2 FQGNSA. CDR3 amino acids: CATGRGYLPEAFF. CDR3 bases: TGTGCCACCGGCAGGGGGTATCTTCCTGAAGCTTTCTTT. The variable domain in full, completed from reference TRBV7-2 and TRBJ1-1, reads GAGVSQSPSNKVTEKGKDVELRCDPISGHTALYWYRQSLGQGLEFLIYFQGNSAPDKSGLPSDRFSAERTGGSVSTLTIQRTQQEDSAVYLCATGRGYLPEAFFGQGTRLTVV.

The V and J genes are TRBV25-1 and TRBJ1-2; D gene uncertain. Trimming took off 3 bases at V and 3 bases at J, with 8 bases between the two ends. This CDR3 region has 13 residues. CDR1 and CDR2 from the germline V gene are MGHDK and SYGVNS. The CDR3 DNA follows: TGTGCCAGCAGTGACCCGGTTCACTATGGCTACACCTTC. The encoded protein is CASSDPVHYGYTF.

The V call is TRBV7-2, the J call TRBJ1-1, with D uncertain. This CDR3 is 14 amino acids long. Trimming removed 3 bases at V and 4 bases at J, with 12 bases between. Germline V gene sequence: CDR1 SGHTA, CDR2 FQGNSA. The CDR3 nucleotides read TGTGCCAGCAGCTTCACGGAGGGTATCACTGAAGCTTTCTTT. Translated, it gives CASSFTEGITEAFF. Filled out from reference TRBV7-2 and TRBJ1-1, the complete variable domain reads GAGVSQSPSNKVTEKGKDVELRCDPISGHTALYWYRQSLGQGLEFLIYFQGNSAPDKSGLPSDRFSAERTGGSVSTLTIQRTQQEDSAVYLCASSFTEGITEAFFGQGTRLTVV.

This clone has just a few counts. The chain is built from TRBV14 and TRBJ2-1; TRBD2 matches at 9 bases. The CDR3 consists of 15 residues. V lost 3 bases and J lost 6; bases outside the gene matches: 6. The germline CDR1 and CDR2 sequences are SGHDN and FVKESK. The CDR3 protein is CASSHLTSGANEQFF. In DNA, the CDR3 is TGTGCCAGCAGCCATTTGACTAGCGGAGCCAATGAGCAGTTCTTC.

The rearrangement links TRBV5-1 to TRBJ1-3; the match to TRBD1 covers 7 bases. Germline-derived CDR1 and CDR2 are SGHRS and YFSETQ. This CDR3 region has 16 residues. J gave up 0 bases and V 2 bases, and 5 bases lay outside the gene matches. The CDR3 nucleotides are TGCGCCAGCAGCTTTGGACAGGTGAACTCTGGAAACACCATATATTTT. The encoded protein is CASSFGQVNSGNTIYF. The full variable domain, in which reference TRBV5-1 and TRBJ1-3 provide the parts outside the CDR3, is KAGVTQTPRYLIKTRGQQVTLSCSPISGHRSVSWYQQTPGQGLQFLFEYFSETQRNKGNFPGRFSGRQFSNSRSEMNVSTLELGDSALYLCASSFGQVNSGNTIYFGEGSWLTVV.

CDR3 sequence reads: CASSSPGSSQFF. The CDR3, as DNA: TGTGCCAGCAGCTCCCCGGGGAGTTCGCAGTTCTTC. This chain uses TRBV9 with TRBJ2-1; the D gene is possibly TRBD2 (5 bases). V dropped 4 bases and J dropped 12 bases, with 14 bases sitting between them. CDR1 is SGDLS, CDR2 YYNGEE, per germline. The CDR3 loop spans 12 amino acids.

The chain employs TRBV28 and TRBJ2-3; TRBD2 aligns across 10 bases. Germline CDR1 is MDHEN and CDR2 is SYDVKM. There are 16 residues in the CDR3. V shed 2 bases and J 5 bases; nucleotides not matched to a gene: 7. In DNA form, the CDR3 reads TGTGCCAGCAGTTTACCGTCTAGCGGGAGCCTAGATACGCAGTATTTT. Translation gives CASSLPSSGSLDTQYF.

The chain has TRBV5-1 and TRBJ2-1; 9 bases agree with TRBD2. CDR3 size: 15 residues. From germline, CDR1 is SGHRS and CDR2 YFSETQ. The ends lost 0 bases at V and 8 bases at J; junction bases unmatched: 6. CDR3 DNA sequence: TGCGCCAGCAGCTTGGTGGGACTAGCCCCCGATGAGCAGTTCTTC. Amino acids: CASSLVGLAPDEQFF.

This chain joins TRBV5-1 and TRBJ2-3; D not certain. This CDR3 spans 18 amino acids. The V and J ends lost 3 bases and 0 bases respectively, with 20 bases between them. Germline V gives CDR1 SGHRS, CDR2 YFSETQ. The CDR3 nucleotides are TGCGCCAGCAGCTCCTCAGAGAAACTATTTACTAGCACAGATACGCAGTATTTT. The encoded protein is CASSSSEKLFTSTDTQYF.

This clone has a single count. Mismatch with germline at one junction end may stem from a read error. The sample contains more than one DNA sequence encoding this CDR3. The chain couples TRBV7-8 to TRBJ1-1; D perhaps matches TRBD1 (5 bases). Germline V CDR1 and CDR2: SGHVS, FQNEAQ. CDR3 length equals 14 residues. CDR3 DNA sequence: TGTGCCAGCCTAAACCGGGGGGGGGTCACTGAGGCTTTCTTT. It specifies CASLNRGGVTEAFF. The full variable domain, in which reference TRBV7-8 and TRBJ1-1 provide the parts outside the CDR3, is GAGVSQSPRYKVAKRGQDVALRCDPISGHVSLFWYQQALGQGPEFLTYFQNEAQLDKSGLPSDRFFAERPEGSVSTLKIQRTQQEDSAVYLCASLNRGGVTEAFFGQGTRLTVV.

This clone was counted a few times. This chain joins TRBV2 and TRBJ2-5; 7 nucleotides match TRBD2. Germline CDR1 is SNHLY and CDR2 is FYNNEI. CDR3 length equals 11 residues. The CDR3, as DNA: TGTGCAGGCCGGGGGGAAGAGACCCAGTACTTC. Translation: CAGRGEETQYF.

The chain combines TRBV27 with TRBJ2-1; 9 nucleotides line up with TRBD2. CDR1 and CDR2 (germline): MNHEY, SMNVEV (reference sequence). V dropped 8 bases and J dropped 4; count of bases not matched to a gene: 3. The CDR3 runs 13 residues. CDR3 nucleotides: TGTGCCAGCGCGGGGGGGGGATACAATGAGCAGTTCTTC. This translates into CASAGGGYNEQFF.

V usage is TRBV5-1 and J usage is TRBJ2-1; 7 positions match TRBD2. CDR1 and CDR2 (germline): SGHRS, YFSETQ. V shed 5 bases and J 8 bases; nucleotides not matched to a gene: 19. The CDR3 is made up of 17 amino acids. The CDR3 here is CASSETPGGFTSHEQFF. The DNA of the CDR3 is TGCGCCAGCAGTGAGACACCCGGGGGGTTCACCTCCCATGAGCAGTTCTTC.

This clone was seen a few times. The chain joins TRBV11-3 to TRBJ1-5; no firm D call. The CDR3 is 15 amino acids. V lost 0 bases to trimming and J lost 0 bases, with 6 bases between them. From germline, CDR1 is SGHNT and CDR2 YENEEA. The CDR3 spells CASSLDYYSNQPQHF. In DNA, the CDR3 is TGTGCCAGCAGCTTAGATTACTATAGCAATCAGCCCCAGCATTTT.

The rearrangement joins TRBV6-5 to TRBJ2-5; no reliable D call. The length of the CDR3 is 14 residues. Germline lookup yields CDR1 MNHEY and CDR2 SVGAGI. V shed 1 base and J shed 4 bases, with 10 bases lying between them. The CDR3 loop is CASSYLQFGETQYF. In DNA, the CDR3 is TGTGCCAGCAGTTACTTGCAGTTTGGAGAGACCCAGTACTTC.

The V and J genes are TRBV7-2 and TRBJ1-5; no clear D. Trimming removed 6 bases at V and 7 bases at J, with 13 bases between. The CDR3 runs to 13 residues. CDR1 SGHTA and CDR2 FQGNSA come from the germline V gene. The CDR3 protein is CASRGGEGQPQHF. CDR3 bases: TGTGCCAGCAGGGGAGGAGAGGGCCAGCCCCAGCATTTT.

This clone turned up a few times. The genes are TRBV4-3 and TRBJ2-7; 8 bases line up with TRBD2. The CDR3 length is 16 residues. The V gene end was trimmed by 1 base and the J gene end by 5 bases; junction bases not matched to a gene: 10. From germline, CDR1 is LGHNA and CDR2 YSLEER. The CDR3 nucleotides read TGCGCCAGCAGCCAAGTACCCAGCGGGAGTATCGACGAGCAGTACTTC. Protein sequence: CASSQVPSGSIDEQYF.

The rearrangement uses TRBV6-5 and TRBJ1-2; TRBD1 matches 7 bases. CDR1 and CDR2 (germline): MNHEY, SVGAGI. CDR3 length: 13 amino acids. The V and J ends lost 2 bases and 8 bases, in that order; junction bases with no gene match: 5. The CDR3 sequence is CASSYANRGGYTF. The CDR3 bases are TGTGCCAGCAGTTACGCAAACAGGGGCGGCTACACCTTC.

The rearrangement uses TRBV4-3 and TRBJ2-3; no definite D call. Germline V CDR1 and CDR2: LGHNA, YSLEER. This CDR3 region has 15 residues. Trimming pared 2 bases from V and 2 bases from J, leaving 11 bases between. The CDR3, as DNA: TGCGCCAGCAGCCAATCCGGTACTTTCACAGATACGCAGTATTTT. This sequence encodes CASSQSGTFTDTQYF.

The chain joins TRBV30 to TRBJ2-1, with 7 bases matching TRBD1. The junction had 4 bases not matched to a gene; V was cut back by 2 bases and J by 3 bases. Per germline, CDR1 GTSNPN and CDR2 SVGIG (reference sequence). The CDR3 has 14 amino acids. CDR3 protein: CAWSTGADYNEQFF. For the CDR3, the DNA is TGTGCCTGGAGTACAGGGGCGGACTACAATGAGCAGTTCTTC. The full variable domain, its missing parts supplied by reference TRBV30 and TRBJ2-1, is SQTIHQWPATLVQPVGSPLSLECTVEGTSNPNLYWYRQAAGRGLQLLFYSVGIGQISSEVPQNLSASRPQDRQFILSSKKLLLSDSGFYLCAWSTGADYNEQFFGPGTRLTVL.

CDR3 nucleotides: TGCAGTGCTAGCGGGTCAGCGGGGCGTTACTTC. Protein: CSASGSAGRYF. The chain recombines TRBV20-1 with TRBJ2-5, with TRBD2 identical over 7 bases. The CDR3 loop spans 11 amino acids. Germline CDR1 DFQATT, CDR2 SNEGSKA (reference sequence). The junction had 9 bases not matched to a gene; V was cut back by 3 bases and J by 14 bases.

The table lists this clone with a count of one. The V and J genes are TRBV7-9 and TRBJ1-1; 8 bases are a match to TRBD1. The germline V gene encodes CDR1 SEHNR and CDR2 FQNEAQ (reference sequence). J lost 3 bases, V lost 5 bases, and 8 bases had no gene match. CDR3 length equals 15 residues. The CDR3 nucleotides read TGTGCCAGCAGCCTTCGGACAGGGTCGTACACTGAAGCTTTCTTT. Protein product: CASSLRTGSYTEAFF.

This sequence joins TRBV7-9 and TRBJ2-1, with TRBD2 identical over 9 bases. CDR1 and CDR2 (germline): SEHNR, FQNEAQ (reference sequence). The CDR3 loop spans 15 amino acids. V lost 6 bases, J lost 0 bases, and 3 bases stayed unmatched. CDR3 in amino acids: CASRTSGPSYNEQFF. CDR3 sequence (DNA): TGTGCCAGCAGAACTAGCGGGCCCTCCTACAATGAGCAGTTCTTC. The full variable domain, with the rest looked up from reference TRBV7-9 and TRBJ2-1, is DTGVSQNPRHKITKRGQNVTFRCDPISEHNRLYWYRQTLGQGPEFLTYFQNEAQLEKSRLLSDRFSAERPKGSFSTLEIQRTEQGDSAMYLCASRTSGPSYNEQFFGPGTRLTVL.

The V gene is TRBV5-5, the J gene TRBJ1-4; the D is unclear. Trimming removed 3 bases at V and 7 bases at J, with 16 bases between. Germline assignment: CDR1 SGHKS and CDR2 YYEKEE (reference sequence). The CDR3 consists of 15 residues. In nucleotides, the CDR3 is TGTGCCAGCAGCTCTGGAGCGCGTTTAGGTGAAAAACTGTTTTTT. It translates to CASSSGARLGEKLFF.

This clone occurred once. The chain couples TRBV7-9 to TRBJ2-5, with TRBD2 matching 7 bases. With V trimmed by 3 bases and J by 5 bases, 15 bases remained unmatched. The V gene's germline CDR1 is SEHNR and CDR2 FQNEAQ (reference sequence). CDR3 size: 17 residues. CDR3 nucleotides: TGTGCCAGCAGCTTTCTCCGGGCCGGCGGGAGTCGGGAGACCCAGTACTTC. Its translation is CASSFLRAGGSRETQYF.

The chain joins TRBV4-1 to TRBJ2-7, with D unresolved. Germline assignment: CDR1 MGHRA and CDR2 YSYEKL. The germline V and J ends were trimmed by 4 bases and 2 bases, with 12 bases remaining between them. The CDR3 is 14 amino acids. Here the CDR3 reads CASSPETQTYEQYF. DNA of the CDR3: TGCGCCAGCAGCCCAGAAACCCAGACCTACGAGCAGTACTTC.

There are a few counts of this clone. The chain combines TRBV5-1 with TRBJ1-2; 11 bases map to TRBD1. Germline V lookup: CDR1 SGHRS, CDR2 YFSETQ. Losses at the gene ends were 4 bases for V and 6 bases for J; bases not matched to a gene: 8. This CDR3 has 15 amino acids. CDR3 in DNA: TGCGCCAGCAGCCGACTCCCGGGACAGGGGGATGGCTACACCTTC. Protein sequence: CASSRLPGQGDGYTF.